The TCR beta chain described here comes from a study of blood T cells in healthy people across ages. Study-wide findings and caveats: PBMCs went unsorted, and a conclusive naive versus antigen-experienced comparison was therefore prevented. Per million T cells, the diversity of TCR beta decreased roughly linearly as age advanced. Among long-lived donors, naive CD4+ cells were more numerous and diversity higher than in aged donors.

Each donor's blood draw was around 9.1 milliliters of peripheral blood. Comment on this clonotype: Its antigen is unidentified.

A sample-barcoded 5' primer and a J-beta primer mix were used in a second PCR of about 7 to 12 cycles. In TCRdb, the 5' RACE reads were re-called with MiXCR into one record per CDR3 protein. The sample comprises some 900,000 distinct CDR3 sequences, about 48% of which are singletons, and around 15% rests with the top ten. The CDR3 has 12 residues. Trimming cost V 5 bases and J 6 bases, with 12 bases left between them. Germline V gene sequence: CDR1 GTSNPN, CDR2 SVGIG (reference sequence). The sample was blood. This receptor was obtained from a man aged 30 to 39 in good health. The V call is TRBV30, the J call TRBJ2-3; D gene ambiguous. The DNA of the CDR3 is TGTGCCTGGCTCCTCGCTGCGGATACGCAGTATTTT. Its translation: CAWLLAADTQYF.